These T cell receptor beta chains were read from a single sample in a study of cytomegalovirus exposure and HLA in healthy donors. Only in-frame clones appear in the TCRdb table, and some are missing; sequencing was by immunoSEQ multiplex PCR. The profile covers about 160,000 clones, with roughly nine tenths appearing a single time and 4% to 5% taken by the ten largest. Sequencing input: PBMCs. All receptors derive from a man between 18 and 29 years old in good health and CMV-seropositive. CDR3s include the opening cysteine and the closing phenylalanine or tryptophan. A D gene is named only where the DNA matches it firmly. Clone size is given for some rows only: seen once, a few or many times, or a class if the clone is expanded.

clone_size	j_call	v_call	d_call	cdr3_nt	cdr3_aa
NA	TRBJ1-1	TRBV18	NA	TGTGCCAGCTCACGGGAGATTACGAACACTGAAGCTTTCTTT	CASSREITNTEAFF
few	TRBJ1-1	TRBV19	TRBD1	TGTGCCAGTAGTTCTTCTACCGGGACAGGGGGTTCAAGGGCTTTCTTT	CASSSSTGTGGSRAFF
once	TRBJ2-1	TRBV6-1	NA	TGTGCCAGCACACTCAGGGGAAATGAGCAGTTCTTC	CASTLRGNEQFF
NA	TRBJ1-4	TRBV11-2	NA	TGTGCCAGCAGCTTTCAGTTCGAACTGTTTTTT	CASSFQFELFF
NA	TRBJ2-3	TRBV5-3	NA	TGTGCCAGAAGCTGCGGAGAGGGGGCGCGGGGAGGCACAGATACGCAGTATTTT	CARSCGEGARGGTDTQYF
NA	TRBJ2-1	TRBV18	TRBD1	TGTGCCAGCTTGACCGGGACAGGGGGTTTTATCGAGCAGTTCTTC	CASLTGTGGFIEQFF
NA	TRBJ1-1	TRBV7-2	NA	TGTGCCAGCAACCTATGGACCGGGATGAACACTGAAGCTTTCTTT	CASNLWTGMNTEAFF
NA	TRBJ1-5	TRBV5-6	NA	TGTGCCAGCAGCTTGCAGAATGGGCCCCAGCATTTT	CASSLQNGPQHF
NA	TRBJ2-5	TRBV7-9	NA	TGTGCCAGCAGCTTAGGAGGGTCTCAAGAGACCCAGTACTTC	CASSLGGSQETQYF
NA	TRBJ2-6	TRBV30	NA	TGTGCCCAACCGACGGCAGGGGCCCTGTCTGGGGCCAACGTCCTGACTTTC	CAQPTAGALSGANVLTF
NA	TRBJ2-3	TRBV18	NA	TGTGCCAGCTCACCGTACGAGCTAGCTAGCACAGATACGCAGTATTTT	CASSPYELASTDTQYF
few	TRBJ2-1	TRBV9	NA	TGTGCCAGCAGCCTGGACAGTGAGCAGTTCTTC	CASSLDSEQFF
NA	TRBJ1-1	TRBV10-3	TRBD1	TGTGCCATCAGTGAACGGTTAGGGACAGGGACTTTCATGAACACTGAAGCTTTCTTT	CAISERLGTGTFMNTEAFF
NA	TRBJ2-7	TRBV4-1	TRBD2	TGCGCCAGCAGCCAGGAGCGGGAGAGCCCCTACGAGCAGTACTTC	CASSQERESPYEQYF
NA	TRBJ2-1	TRBV27	TRBD1	TGTGCCAGCAGTTCCTCAAGGACAGGGGGACCCTACAATGAGCAGTTCTTC	CASSSSRTGGPYNEQFF
once	TRBJ2-5	TRBV5-6	NA	TGTGCCAGCAGCTTGTATCCTCAAGAGACCCAGTACTTC	CASSLYPQETQYF
NA	TRBJ2-7	TRBV28	TRBD2	TGTGCCAGCAGTACTCCGGGACTAGCGGGAAACTCCTACGAGCAGTACTTC	CASSTPGLAGNSYEQYF
once	TRBJ1-5	TRBV4-1	NA	TGCGCCAGCAGCCAAGATTTTCATAGCAATCAGCCCCAGCATTTT	CASSQDFHSNQPQHF
NA	TRBJ1-1	TRBV6-1	TRBD1	TGTGCCAGCAGTCCCCGACAGGGGGCACCGCCTGAAGCTTTCTTT	CASSPRQGAPPEAFF
NA	TRBJ2-1	TRBV5-1	TRBD2	TGCGCCAGCAGCTCCCCATACGAGCCCTCCGGGACTAGCGGGAGCTACAATGAGCAGTTCTTC	CASSSPYEPSGTSGSYNEQFF
NA	TRBJ2-1	TRBV7-6	NA	TGTGCCAGCAGCTTCCTCGCCGGGAGCTCCTACAATGAGCAGTTCTTC	CASSFLAGSSYNEQFF
NA	TRBJ2-7	TRBV19	TRBD1	TGTGCCAGTAGTATTCCGGCAGGGGGCGCGAAGGAGCAGTACTTC	CASSIPAGGAKEQYF
NA	TRBJ2-7	TRBV11-1	TRBD2	TGTGCCAGCAGCCAAACTAGCGGGAGTTACGAGCAGTACTTC	CASSQTSGSYEQYF
NA	TRBJ1-5	TRBV7-7	NA	TGTGCTAGCAGCTTAGAGCCCAATAGCAATCAGCCCCAGCATTTT	CASSLEPNSNQPQHF
NA	TRBJ1-3	TRBV7-3	TRBD1	TGTGCCAGCCACTTTCATGGACAGGGGACTTTT	CASHFHGQGTF
NA	TRBJ2-1	TRBV9	NA	TGTGCCAGCGGCGGGGCGACCGGTTGGGACAATGAGCAGTTCTTC	CASGGATGWDNEQFF
NA	TRBJ2-3	TRBV28	TRBD1	TGTGCCAGCAGTTTCGCCTGGACAGGGTCCACAGATACGCAGTATTTT	CASSFAWTGSTDTQYF
NA	TRBJ1-1	TRBV25-1	NA	TGTGCCAGCAGTGGTCGAGGGGGAGTAGTCACTGAAGCTTTCTTT	CASSGRGGVVTEAFF
NA	TRBJ2-5	TRBV27	TRBD1	TGTGCCAGCAGAAAAGGGGGCGAAGAGACCCAGTACTTC	CASRKGGEETQYF
NA	TRBJ1-5	TRBV5-1	TRBD1	TGCGCCAGCAGCTTGGACCGGGACAGGGGGCGTCAGCCCCAGCATTTT	CASSLDRDRGRQPQHF
once	TRBJ2-7	TRBV6-5	TRBD1	TGTGCCAGCAGCCGGGATGGGACAGGGGGCTACGAGCAGTACTTC	CASSRDGTGGYEQYF
NA	TRBJ2-2	TRBV5-1	TRBD2	TGCGCCAGCAGCTTTAGCGGGGTTAACACCGGGGAGCTGTTTTTT	CASSFSGVNTGELFF
NA	TRBJ2-3	TRBV5-4	TRBD2	TGTGCCAGCAGCCACGCGGGACTAGCGGGATTAGATACGCAGTATTTT	CASSHAGLAGLDTQYF
NA	TRBJ2-3	TRBV19	TRBD2	TGTGCCACTAACGTGGGACTAAGTAGCACAGATACGCAGTATTTT	CATNVGLSSTDTQYF
NA	TRBJ1-2	TRBV6-6	NA	TGTGCCAGCAGTTACTCACAGGAGCATCCCTATGGCTACACCTTC	CASSYSQEHPYGYTF
NA	TRBJ2-3	TRBV27	TRBD2	TGTGCCAGCAGTTTACTAGCGGGTCTGGGCACAGATACGCAGTATTTT	CASSLLAGLGTDTQYF
NA	TRBJ2-2	TRBV5-4	TRBD2	TGTGCCAGCAGCCGACTAGCGGGAGAACACACCGGGGAGCTGTTTTTT	CASSRLAGEHTGELFF
NA	TRBJ2-1	TRBV29-1	NA	TGCAGCGGGCACCGGGACTGGGGCTACAATGAGCAGTTCTTC	CSGHRDWGYNEQFF
NA	TRBJ1-5	TRBV5-5	NA	TGTGCCAGCAGCTTGGCCCTAACAGGGAATCAGCCCCAGCATTTT	CASSLALTGNQPQHF
NA	TRBJ2-1	TRBV18	NA	TGTGCCAGCTCACCACCGACAGGTCGGTCCTACAATGAGCAGTTCTTC	CASSPPTGRSYNEQFF
NA	TRBJ2-7	TRBV6-1	NA	TGTGCCAGCAGATTCCAGGGTGGGTACGAGCAGTACTTC	CASRFQGGYEQYF
NA	TRBJ1-2	TRBV29-1	NA	TGCAGCGTTGAAGATCGAGAGGGTGGAGGCTACACCTTC	CSVEDREGGGYTF
NA	TRBJ1-5	TRBV6-4	NA	TGTGCCAGCAGACTTACAGGGAATAGCAATCAGCCCCAGCATTTT	CASRLTGNSNQPQHF
once	TRBJ1-3	TRBV4-2	NA	TGTGCCAGCAGCCAACGGACGGGACTAACTTCTGGAAACACCATATATTTT	CASSQRTGLTSGNTIYF
NA	TRBJ2-1	TRBV6-5	TRBD2	TGTGCCAGCCGACTAGCGGGAGGTGAGCAGTTCTTC	CASRLAGGEQFF
few	TRBJ1-2	TRBV11-3	NA	TGTGCCAGCAGCTCCCGACTGGTCTCGGGGGATGGCTACACCTTC	CASSSRLVSGDGYTF
NA	TRBJ1-2	TRBV7-9	NA	TGTGCCAGCAGCTTGGGGGGAATGAATGGCTACACCTTC	CASSLGGMNGYTF
NA	TRBJ2-3	TRBV4-1	TRBD2	TGCGCCAGCAGCCTACTAGCGAGCCAAAGAAGCACAGATACGCAGTATTTT	CASSLLASQRSTDTQYF
NA	TRBJ1-1	TRBV9	NA	TGTGCCAGCAGCGCTCTCTACGGACGGGGTGAAGCTTTCTTT	CASSALYGRGEAFF
NA	TRBJ2-1	TRBV11-3	NA	TGTGCCAGCAGCTTAGCAGGAAATGAGCAGTTCTTC	CASSLAGNEQFF
NA	TRBJ1-1	TRBV27	NA	TGTGCCAGCAGTTTAAACCGGGGCACTGAAGCTTTCTTT	CASSLNRGTEAFF
NA	TRBJ2-1	TRBV11-3	NA	TGTGCCAGCAGCTTAGTCGTAGGACTACCAGGCGGTGAGCAGTTCTTC	CASSLVVGLPGGEQFF
once	TRBJ2-7	TRBV6-1	TRBD1	TGTGCCACAAACAGGGGTCCTGTTTACGAGCAGTACTTC	CATNRGPVYEQYF
NA	TRBJ2-2	TRBV6-6	TRBD2	TGTGCCAGCAGTCCCGGGGGGACTCTCACCGGGGAGCTGTTTTTT	CASSPGGTLTGELFF